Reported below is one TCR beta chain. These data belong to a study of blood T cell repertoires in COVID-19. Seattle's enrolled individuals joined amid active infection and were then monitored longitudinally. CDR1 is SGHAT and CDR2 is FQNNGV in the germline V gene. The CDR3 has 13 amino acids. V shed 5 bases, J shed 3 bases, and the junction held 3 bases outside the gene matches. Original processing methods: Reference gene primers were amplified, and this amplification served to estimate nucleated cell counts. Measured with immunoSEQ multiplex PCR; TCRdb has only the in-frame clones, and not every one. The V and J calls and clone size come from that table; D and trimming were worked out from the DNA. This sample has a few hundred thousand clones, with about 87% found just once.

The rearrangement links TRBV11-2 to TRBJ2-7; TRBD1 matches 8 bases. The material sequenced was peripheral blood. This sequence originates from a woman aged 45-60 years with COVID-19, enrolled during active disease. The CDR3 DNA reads TGTGCCAGCAGCCAGGGACAGGTCTACGAGCAGTACTTC. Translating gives CASSQGQVYEQYF.